The present T cell receptor (beta chain) was sequenced within a study of neurological immune-mediated disorders. Whole-study results and caveats: A possible signature was seen in one related-CDR3 cluster, into which phylogenetic grouping placed the repertoires of 18 of 34 multiple sclerosis patients. TCR clonal expansion peaked in HTLV-1-associated myelopathy patients and was lowest in multiple sclerosis patients.

The team produced cDNA through 5'RACE using 10-nucleotide random UMIs. MiXCR, run by TCRdb on the 5' RACE reads, gives a single entry per CDR3 protein. The data hold about 46,000 distinct CDR3 sequences, with under 2% observed a single time. The CDR3 sequence is 16 residues long. With 1 base clipped from V and 3 bases from J, the junction kept 7 bases outside the gene matches. Germline lookup yields CDR1 SGHTA and CDR2 FQGNSA. This clonotype was detected many times. Its antigen is still unknown. The chain employs TRBV7-2 and TRBJ2-3; 7 nucleotides align to TRBD1. Sequences were obtained from PBMCs. This receptor was identified in a woman between 40 and 50 years old with multiple sclerosis. CDR3 DNA sequence: TGTGCCAGCAGCTTAGTGCTAGGGGGCCGGACAGATACGCAGTATTTT. It yields the protein CASSLVLGGRTDTQYF.